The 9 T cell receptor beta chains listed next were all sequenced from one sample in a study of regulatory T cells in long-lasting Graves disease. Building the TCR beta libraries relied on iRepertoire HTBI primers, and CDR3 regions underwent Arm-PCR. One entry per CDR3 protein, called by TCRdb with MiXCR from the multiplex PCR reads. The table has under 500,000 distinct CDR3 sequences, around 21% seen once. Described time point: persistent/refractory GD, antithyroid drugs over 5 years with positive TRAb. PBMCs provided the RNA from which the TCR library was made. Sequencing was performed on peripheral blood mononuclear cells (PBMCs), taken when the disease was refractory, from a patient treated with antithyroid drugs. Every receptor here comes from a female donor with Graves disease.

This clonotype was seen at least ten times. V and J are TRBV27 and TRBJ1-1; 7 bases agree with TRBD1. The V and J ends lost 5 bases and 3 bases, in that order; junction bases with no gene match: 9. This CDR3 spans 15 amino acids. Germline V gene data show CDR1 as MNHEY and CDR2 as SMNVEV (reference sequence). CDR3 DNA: TGTGCCAGCAGTAGGAACAGGGGAGCCCACACTGAAGCTTTCTTT. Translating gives CASSRNRGAHTEAFF.

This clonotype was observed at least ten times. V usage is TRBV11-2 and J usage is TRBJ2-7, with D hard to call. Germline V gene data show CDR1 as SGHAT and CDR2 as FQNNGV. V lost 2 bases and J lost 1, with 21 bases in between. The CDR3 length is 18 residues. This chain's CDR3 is CASSLRSSRTALSYEQYF. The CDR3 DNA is TGTGCCAGCAGCTTAAGGTCATCCCGGACCGCCCTTTCCTACGAGCAGTACTTC.

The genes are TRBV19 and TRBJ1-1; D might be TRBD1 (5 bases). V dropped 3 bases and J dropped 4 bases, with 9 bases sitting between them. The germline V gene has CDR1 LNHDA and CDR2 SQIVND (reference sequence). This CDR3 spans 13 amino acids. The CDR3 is CASSMQGVTEAFF. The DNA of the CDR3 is TGTGCCAGTAGTATGCAGGGTGTCACTGAAGCTTTCTTT.

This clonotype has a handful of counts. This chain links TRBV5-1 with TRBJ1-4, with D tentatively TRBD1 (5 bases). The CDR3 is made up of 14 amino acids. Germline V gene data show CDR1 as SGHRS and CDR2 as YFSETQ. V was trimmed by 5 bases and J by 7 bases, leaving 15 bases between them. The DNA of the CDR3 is TGCGCCAGCAGTTCCGGGACGGCTGGTGAAAAACTGTTTTTT. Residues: CASSSGTAGEKLFF.

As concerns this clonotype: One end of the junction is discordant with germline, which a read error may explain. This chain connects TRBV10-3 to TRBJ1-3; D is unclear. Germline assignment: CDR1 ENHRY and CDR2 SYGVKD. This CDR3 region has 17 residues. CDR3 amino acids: CAIGEGERTSSGNTIYF. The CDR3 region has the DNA TGTGCCATCGGTGAGGGCGAACGTACGAGCTCTGGAAACACCATATATTTT.

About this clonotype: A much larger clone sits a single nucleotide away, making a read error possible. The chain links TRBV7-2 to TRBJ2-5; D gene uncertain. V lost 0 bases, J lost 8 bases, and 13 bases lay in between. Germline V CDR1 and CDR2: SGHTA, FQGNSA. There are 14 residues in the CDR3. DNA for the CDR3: TGTACCAGCAGCTTAGCGCAGGTTGCTGCAACCCAGTACTTC. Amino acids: CTSSLAQVAATQYF.

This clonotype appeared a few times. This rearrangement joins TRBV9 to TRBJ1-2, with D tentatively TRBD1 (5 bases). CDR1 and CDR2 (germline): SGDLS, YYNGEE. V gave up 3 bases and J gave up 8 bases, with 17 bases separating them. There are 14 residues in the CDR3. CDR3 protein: CASSGGTELWGYTF. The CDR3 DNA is TGTGCCAGCAGCGGCGGGACTGAGCTTTGGGGCTACACCTTC.

This CDR3 is CASSLDRGHGETQYF. DNA for the CDR3: TGTGCCAGCAGCCTGGACAGGGGTCATGGGGAGACCCAGTACTTC. The chain uses TRBV11-2 and TRBJ2-5; TRBD1 aligns across 9 bases. Germline-derived CDR1 and CDR2 are SGHAT and FQNNGV. The CDR3 is 15 amino acids. The junction had 9 bases not matched to a gene; V was cut back by 5 bases and J by 5 bases. Complete variable domain (other parts from reference TRBV11-2 and TRBJ2-5): EAGVAQSPRYKIIEKRQSVAFWCNPISGHATLYWYQQILGQGPKLLIQFQNNGVVDDSQLPKDRFSAERLKGVDSTLKIQPAKLEDSAVYLCASSLDRGHGETQYFGPGTRLLVL.

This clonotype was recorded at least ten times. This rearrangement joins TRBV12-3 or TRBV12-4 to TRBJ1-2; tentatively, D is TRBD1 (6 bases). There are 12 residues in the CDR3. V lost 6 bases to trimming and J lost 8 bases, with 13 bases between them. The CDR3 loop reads CASSGGAAGYTF. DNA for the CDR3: TGTGCCAGCAGCGGGGGGGCAGCGGGCTACACCTTC.